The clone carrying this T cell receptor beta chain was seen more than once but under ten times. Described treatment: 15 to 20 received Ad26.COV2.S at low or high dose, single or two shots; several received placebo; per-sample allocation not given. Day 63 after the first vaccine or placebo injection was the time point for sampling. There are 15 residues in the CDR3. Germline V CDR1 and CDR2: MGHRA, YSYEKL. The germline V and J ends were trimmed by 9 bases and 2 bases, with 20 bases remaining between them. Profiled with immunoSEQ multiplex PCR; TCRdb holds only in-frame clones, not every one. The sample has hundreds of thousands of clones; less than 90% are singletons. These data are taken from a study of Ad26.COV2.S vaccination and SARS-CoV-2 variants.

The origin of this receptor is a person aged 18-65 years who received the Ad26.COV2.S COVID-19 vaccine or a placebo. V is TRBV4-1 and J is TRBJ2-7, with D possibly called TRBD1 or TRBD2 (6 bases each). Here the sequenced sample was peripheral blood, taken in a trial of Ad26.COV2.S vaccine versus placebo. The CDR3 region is CASRGAPGATYEQYF. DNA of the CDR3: TGCGCCAGTAGGGGGGCGCCAGGGGCTACCTACGAGCAGTACTTC.